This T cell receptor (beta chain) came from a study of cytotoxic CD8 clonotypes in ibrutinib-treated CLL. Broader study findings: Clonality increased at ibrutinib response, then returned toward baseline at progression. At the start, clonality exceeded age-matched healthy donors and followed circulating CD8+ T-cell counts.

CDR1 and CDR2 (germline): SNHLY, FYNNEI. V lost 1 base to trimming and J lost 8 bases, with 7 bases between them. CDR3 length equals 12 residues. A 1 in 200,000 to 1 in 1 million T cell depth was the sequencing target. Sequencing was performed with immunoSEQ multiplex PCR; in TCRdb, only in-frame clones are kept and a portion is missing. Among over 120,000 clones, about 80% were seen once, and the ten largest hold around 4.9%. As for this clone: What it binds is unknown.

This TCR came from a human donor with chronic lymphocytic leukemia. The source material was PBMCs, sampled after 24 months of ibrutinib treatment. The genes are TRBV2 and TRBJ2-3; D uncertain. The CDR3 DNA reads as TGTGCCAGCAGTGAAGACAGTCCTACGCAGTATTTT. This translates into CASSEDSPTQYF.